This T cell receptor beta chain was found in a study of persistence of HIV-infected CD4 T cells. This clone was recorded only once. The antigen is not known. Overlapping HIV-1 Gag 15-mer peptides at approximately 1 ug per peptide per mL were used. Responding CD4+ T cells were sorted by upregulation of both CD40 ligand and CD69. Undetectable plasma HIV-1 RNA below 50 copies/mL lasted at least 4 years. Inclusion required CMV-positive serology and CD4+ counts above 400 cells/uL. CD8-depleted PBMCs were stimulated less than 20 hours with anti-CD28/CD49d costimulation, CD40-blocking antibody and enfuvirtide. Sequencing used immunoSEQ version 4 in survey mode. Profiling relied on immunoSEQ multiplex PCR, and the TCRdb table lists in-frame clones only, not all of them. Counted here are about 20,000 clones, roughly two thirds occurring once; the ten biggest clones make up approximately 2%. The V segment lost 6 bases and the J segment 6 bases; nucleotides outside the gene matches: 4. The CDR3 extends over 13 amino acids. The germline CDR1 and CDR2 sequences are SNHLY and FYNNEI.

Study-level points and caveats: Compared with CD3/CD28-stimulated cells, CMV- and Gag-responding cells showed lower TCRbeta richness.

The sample consisted of CD4+ T cells sorted from PBMCs after approximately 20-hour stimulation, taken from a patient who received antiretroviral therapy. The sequence was collected from an adult woman with HIV who was CMV-seropositive. The rearrangement joins TRBV2 to TRBJ2-3, with 9 positions matching TRBD1. The CDR3 DNA reads TGTGCCAGCAGGGACAGGGGAGGGGATACGCAGTATTTT. This translates into CASRDRGGDTQYF.